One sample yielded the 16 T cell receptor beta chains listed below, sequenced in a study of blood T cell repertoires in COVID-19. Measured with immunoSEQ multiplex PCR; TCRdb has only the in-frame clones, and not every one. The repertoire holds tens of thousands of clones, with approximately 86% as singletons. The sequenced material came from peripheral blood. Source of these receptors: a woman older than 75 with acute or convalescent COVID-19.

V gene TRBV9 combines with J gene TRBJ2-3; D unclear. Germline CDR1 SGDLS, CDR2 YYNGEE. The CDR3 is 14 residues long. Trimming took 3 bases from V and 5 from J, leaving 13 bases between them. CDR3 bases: TGTGCCAGCAGCGGCGGTGGTTTTCGAGATACGCAGTATTTT. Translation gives CASSGGGFRDTQYF.

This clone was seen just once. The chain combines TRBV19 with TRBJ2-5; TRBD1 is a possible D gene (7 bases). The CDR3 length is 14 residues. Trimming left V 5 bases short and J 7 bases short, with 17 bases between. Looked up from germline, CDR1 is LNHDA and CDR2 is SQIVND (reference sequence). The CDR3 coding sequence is TGTGCCAGTAGTCCTGCGGGACAGTCTTGGACCCAGTACTTC. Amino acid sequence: CASSPAGQSWTQYF.

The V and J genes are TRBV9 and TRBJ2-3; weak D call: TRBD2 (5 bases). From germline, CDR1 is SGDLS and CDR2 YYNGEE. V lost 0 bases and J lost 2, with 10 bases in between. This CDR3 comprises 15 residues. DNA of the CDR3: TGTGCCAGCAGCGTAGAAGGACGGGACACAGATACGCAGTATTTT. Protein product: CASSVEGRDTDTQYF.

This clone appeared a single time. The CDR3 protein is CASSLAGGIYNEQFF. DNA for the CDR3: TGCGCCAGCAGCTTAGCGGGAGGAATATACAATGAGCAGTTCTTC. The chain uses TRBV5-1 and TRBJ2-1, with 9 bases aligning to TRBD2. CDR3 size: 15 residues. J lost 4 bases, V lost 2 bases, and 4 bases had no gene match. The germline V gene has CDR1 SGHRS and CDR2 YFSETQ.

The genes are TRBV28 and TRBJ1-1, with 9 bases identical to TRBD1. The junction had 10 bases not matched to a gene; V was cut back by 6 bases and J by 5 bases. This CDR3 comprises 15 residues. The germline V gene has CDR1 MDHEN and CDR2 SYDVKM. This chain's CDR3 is CASSQPGQGKTEAFF. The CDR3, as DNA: TGTGCCAGCAGCCAACCGGGACAGGGCAAAACTGAAGCTTTCTTT. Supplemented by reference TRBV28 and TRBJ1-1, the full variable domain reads DVKVTQSSRYLVKRTGEKVFLECVQDMDHENMFWYRQDPGLGLRLIYFSYDVKMKEKGDIPEGYSVSREKKERFSLILESASTNQTSMYLCASSQPGQGKTEAFFGQGTRLTVV.

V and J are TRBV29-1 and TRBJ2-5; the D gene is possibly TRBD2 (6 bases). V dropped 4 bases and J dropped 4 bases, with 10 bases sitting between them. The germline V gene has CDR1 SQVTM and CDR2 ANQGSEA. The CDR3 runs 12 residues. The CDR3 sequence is CSVAEGRETQYF. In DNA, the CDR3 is TGCAGCGTTGCGGAGGGGAGAGAGACCCAGTACTTC.

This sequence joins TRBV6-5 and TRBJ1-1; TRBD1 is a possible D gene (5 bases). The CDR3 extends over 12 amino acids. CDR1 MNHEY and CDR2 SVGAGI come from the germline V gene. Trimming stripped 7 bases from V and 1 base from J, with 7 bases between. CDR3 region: CASNGQNTEAFF. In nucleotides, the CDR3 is TGTGCCAGCAATGGACAGAACACTGAAGCTTTCTTT.

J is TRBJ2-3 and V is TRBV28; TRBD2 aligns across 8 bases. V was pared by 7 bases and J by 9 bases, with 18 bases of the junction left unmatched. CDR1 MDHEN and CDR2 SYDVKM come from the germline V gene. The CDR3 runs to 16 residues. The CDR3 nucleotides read TGTGCCAGCACCCCTGGCGGCACTAGCGGTCAGATCACGCAGTATTTT. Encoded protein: CASTPGGTSGQITQYF.

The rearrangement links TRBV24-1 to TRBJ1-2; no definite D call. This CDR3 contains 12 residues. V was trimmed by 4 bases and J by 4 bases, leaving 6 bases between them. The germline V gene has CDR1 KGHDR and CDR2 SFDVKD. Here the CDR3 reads CATSEGSYGYTF. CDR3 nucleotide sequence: TGTGCCACCAGTGAGGGCTCCTATGGCTACACCTTC.

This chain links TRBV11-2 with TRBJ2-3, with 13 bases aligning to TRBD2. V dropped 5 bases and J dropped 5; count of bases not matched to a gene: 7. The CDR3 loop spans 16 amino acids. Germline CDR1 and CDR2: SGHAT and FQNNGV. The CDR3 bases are TGTGCCAGCAGCCTACGACTAGCGGGAGGAATAGATACGCAGTATTTT. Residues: CASSLRLAGGIDTQYF.

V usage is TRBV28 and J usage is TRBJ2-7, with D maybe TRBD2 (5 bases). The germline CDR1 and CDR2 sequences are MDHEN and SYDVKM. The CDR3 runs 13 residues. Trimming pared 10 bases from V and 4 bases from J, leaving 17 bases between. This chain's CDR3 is CATRGELVYEQYF. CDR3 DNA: TGTGCCACGCGTGGGGAGCTCGTGTACGAGCAGTACTTC.

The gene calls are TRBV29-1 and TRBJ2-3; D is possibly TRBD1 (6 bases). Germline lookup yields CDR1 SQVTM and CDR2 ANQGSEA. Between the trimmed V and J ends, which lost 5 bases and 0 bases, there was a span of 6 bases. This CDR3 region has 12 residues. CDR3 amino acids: CSVRGSTDTQYF. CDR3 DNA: TGCAGCGTTAGGGGGAGCACAGATACGCAGTATTTT.

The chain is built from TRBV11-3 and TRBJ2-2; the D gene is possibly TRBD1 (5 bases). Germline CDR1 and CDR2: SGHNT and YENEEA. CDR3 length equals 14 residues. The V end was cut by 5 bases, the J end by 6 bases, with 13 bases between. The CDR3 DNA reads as TGTGCCAGCAGCCCGACGACAGTCTCCGGGGAGCTGTTTTTT. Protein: CASSPTTVSGELFF.

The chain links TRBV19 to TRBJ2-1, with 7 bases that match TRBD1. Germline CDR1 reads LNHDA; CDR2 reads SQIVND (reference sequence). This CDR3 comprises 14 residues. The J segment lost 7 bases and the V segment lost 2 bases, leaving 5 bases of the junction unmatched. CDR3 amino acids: CASSIRGTVNEQFF. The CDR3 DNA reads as TGTGCCAGTAGTATAAGGGGGACAGTGAATGAGCAGTTCTTC. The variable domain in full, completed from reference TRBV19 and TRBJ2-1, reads DGGITQSPKYLFRKEGQNVTLSCEQNLNHDAMYWYRQDPGQGLRLIYYSQIVNDFQKGDIAEGYSVSREKKESFPLTVTSAQKNPTAFYLCASSIRGTVNEQFFGPGTRLTVL.

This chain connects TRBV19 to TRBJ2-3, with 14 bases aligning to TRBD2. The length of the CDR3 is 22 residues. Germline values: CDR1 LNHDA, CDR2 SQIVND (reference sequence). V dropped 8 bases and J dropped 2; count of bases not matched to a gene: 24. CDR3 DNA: TGTGCCAGTGCCGACAGACTAGCGGGAGGGACCCCATCGAAATCGCTCACAGATACGCAGTATTTT. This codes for CASADRLAGGTPSKSLTDTQYF. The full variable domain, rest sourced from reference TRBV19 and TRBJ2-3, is DGGITQSPKYLFRKEGQNVTLSCEQNLNHDAMYWYRQDPGQGLRLIYYSQIVNDFQKGDIAEGYSVSREKKESFPLTVTSAQKNPTAFYLCASADRLAGGTPSKSLTDTQYFGPGTRLTVL.

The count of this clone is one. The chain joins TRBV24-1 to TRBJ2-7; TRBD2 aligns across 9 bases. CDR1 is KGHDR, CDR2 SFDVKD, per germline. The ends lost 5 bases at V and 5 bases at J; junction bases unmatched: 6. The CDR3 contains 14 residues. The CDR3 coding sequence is TGTGCCACCAGTGCGGGAAGCGGGAGGCACGAGCAGTACTTC. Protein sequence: CATSAGSGRHEQYF.